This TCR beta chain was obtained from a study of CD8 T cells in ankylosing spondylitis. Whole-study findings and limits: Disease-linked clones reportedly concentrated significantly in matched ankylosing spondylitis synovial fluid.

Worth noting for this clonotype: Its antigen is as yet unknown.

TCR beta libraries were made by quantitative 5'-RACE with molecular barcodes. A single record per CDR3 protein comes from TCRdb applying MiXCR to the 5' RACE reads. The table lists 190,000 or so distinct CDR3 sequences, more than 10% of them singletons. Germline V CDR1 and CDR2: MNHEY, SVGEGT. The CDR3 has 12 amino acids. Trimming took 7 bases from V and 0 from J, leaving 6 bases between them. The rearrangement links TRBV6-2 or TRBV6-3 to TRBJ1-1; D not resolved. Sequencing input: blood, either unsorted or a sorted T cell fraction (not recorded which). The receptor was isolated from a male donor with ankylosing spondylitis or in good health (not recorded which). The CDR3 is CASTDVNTEAFF. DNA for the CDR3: TGTGCCAGCACGGATGTGAACACTGAAGCTTTCTTT.